This T cell receptor beta chain was obtained from a study of OX40 agonist ivuxolimab in advanced cancers. About the research overall: Prior checkpoint blockade (anti-PD-1, anti-PD-L1 or anti-CTLA-4) was permitted; around 39% had it.

Trimming stripped 4 bases from V and 7 bases from J, with 12 bases between. CDR3 size: 14 residues. Germline assignment: CDR1 SGHDT and CDR2 YYEEEE. Sequenced by immunoSEQ multiplex PCR; TCRdb stores in-frame clones only, minus some. The sample yields under 40,000 clones, roughly 87% seen once. This clonotype was obtained from an adult with an advanced solid tumor such as melanoma, head and neck, liver or kidney cancer. This material consisted of CD4+ or CD8+ T cells sorted from blood, taken in a trial of the OX40 agonist ivuxolimab. The chain recombines TRBV5-6 with TRBJ1-6; weak D call: TRBD1 (5 bases). CDR3 in amino acids: CASSHRDRNSPLHF. CDR3 DNA: TGTGCCAGCAGCCACCGGGACCGAAATTCACCCCTCCACTTT.